Listed below are T cell receptor beta chains from one sample, sequenced in a study of technical replicates of blood from a handful of donors. The assay was immunoSEQ multiplex PCR, and TCRdb's table has in-frame clones only and misses some. The sample holds some 80,000 clones, around 92% seen once. Input material: T cells isolated from PBMCs. The source is a human donor in good health. CDR3s include the opening cysteine and the closing phenylalanine or tryptophan. D genes are given only for firm matches. Size tells how often a clone was seen (once, few, many) or the class of an expanded clone, and some rows leave it out.

abundance	v_gene	j_gene	d_gene	CDR3nt	CDR3aa
few	TRBV4-1	TRBJ2-7	TRBD2	TGCGCCAGCAGCCGGGGGACTAGCGGGTTAAGCGAGCAGTACTTC	CASSRGTSGLSEQYF
NA	TRBV12-5	TRBJ2-7	NA	TGTGCTAGTGGTTTGGGCCCGACAGTCTCCGAGCAGTACTTC	CASGLGPTVSEQYF
once	TRBV6-1	TRBJ2-6	NA	TGTGCCAGCTACCTAGGGGCTGGGGCCAACGTCCTGACTTTC	CASYLGAGANVLTF
NA	TRBV4-2	TRBJ2-1	NA	TGTGCCAGCAGCCTGGTGAGCGATGAGCAGTTCTTC	CASSLVSDEQFF
NA	TRBV11-2	TRBJ2-3	NA	TGTGCCAGCAGCTTCCCCCGCCGGGGGAGCACAGATACGCAGTATTTT	CASSFPRRGSTDTQYF
NA	TRBV7-9	TRBJ2-1	TRBD2	TGTGCCAGCAGCTTAGGGACTAGCATTTTATTGGATGAGCAGTTCTTC	CASSLGTSILLDEQFF
once	TRBV11-3	TRBJ1-4	NA	TGTGCCAGCAGCTTGCAGGGAGGGCAAAAACTGTTTTTT	CASSLQGGQKLFF
NA	TRBV5-6	TRBJ2-7	NA	TGTGCCAGCAGCCTACCGACATACTCCTACGAGCAGTACTTC	CASSLPTYSYEQYF
NA	TRBV18	TRBJ2-7	NA	TGTGCCAGCTCACCGCTTGGCCACGAGCAGTACTTC	CASSPLGHEQYF
NA	TRBV25-1	TRBJ2-3	TRBD1	TGTGCCAGCACGCCGGGACAGGGGGCCTCAGATACGCAGTATTTT	CASTPGQGASDTQYF
NA	TRBV6-1	TRBJ1-2	NA	TGTGCCAGCAGTCTCAGTAACTATGGCTACACCTTC	CASSLSNYGYTF
NA	TRBV6-5	TRBJ1-1	NA	TGTGCCAGCAGCGAACCAAGTTCCGGAGCTTTCTTT	CASSEPSSGAFF
NA	TRBV30	TRBJ2-5	NA	TGTGCCTGGAGTGGATCCTGCGGGGCGCTCCAAGAGACCCAGTACTTC	CAWSGSCGALQETQYF
NA	TRBV11-3	TRBJ2-1	NA	TGTGCCAGCAGCTCCGCCCTTAGGGGCCATGAGCAGTTCTTC	CASSSALRGHEQFF
once	TRBV10-1	TRBJ1-1	NA	TGCGCCAGCAGGGCTGACAGCAACACTGAAGCTTTCTTT	CASRADSNTEAFF
NA	TRBV30	TRBJ1-2	NA	TGTGCCTGGAGTCTCCACACAGGGAACTATGGCTACACCTTC	CAWSLHTGNYGYTF
NA	TRBV15	TRBJ2-1	TRBD2	TGTGCCACCAGCAGAGGACTAGCGGCCAATGAGCAGTTCTTC	CATSRGLAANEQFF
NA	TRBV27	TRBJ2-7	TRBD2	TGTGCCAGCAGTTTTGTGCGAGCGGGAGGGCCGTGGGAGCAGTACTTC	CASSFVRAGGPWEQYF
NA	TRBV27	TRBJ2-7	TRBD2	TGTGCCAGTTTACGGACTAGCGGGAATGACTACGAGCAGTACTTC	CASLRTSGNDYEQYF